This is a list of T cell receptor beta chains from one sample in a study of blood T cell repertoires in COVID-19. The assay was immunoSEQ multiplex PCR, and TCRdb's table has in-frame clones only and misses some. The table includes 350,000 to 450,000 clones, approximately 90% detected once. The sequenced sample consisted of PBMCs or T cells enriched from blood (not recorded which). The source of these receptors is a woman aged 18-29 years who had been exposed to COVID-19. Each CDR3 is given with its conserved first and last residue. The D gene is left open where the match is weak. Rows may omit the clone size; those that give it use once, few, many or a size class.

cdr3_length: 16; j_call: TRBJ1-4; d_call: TRBD1; clone_size: few; v_call: TRBV6-5; cdr3_nt: TGTGCCAGCAGTTTCGGGACAGGGTTTGAAAGTGAAAAACTGTTTTTT; cdr3_aa: CASSFGTGFESEKLFF
cdr3_length: 15; j_call: TRBJ1-3; d_call: .; clone_size: .; v_call: TRBV9; cdr3_nt: TGTGCCAGCAGCGTAGTAGGGGCCTCTGGAAACACCATATATTTT; cdr3_aa: CASSVVGASGNTIYF
cdr3_length: 15; j_call: TRBJ2-2; d_call: .; clone_size: .; v_call: TRBV2; cdr3_nt: TGTGCCAGCAGCGCGGATCACCCGGCGGCCGGGGAGCTGTTTTTT; cdr3_aa: CASSADHPAAGELFF
cdr3_length: 16; j_call: TRBJ2-1; d_call: .; clone_size: .; v_call: TRBV28; cdr3_nt: TGTGCCAGCAGTTTACCCTCTAGCGCGGGTAAGGGGTGGCAGTTCTTC; cdr3_aa: CASSLPSSAGKGWQFF
cdr3_length: 16; j_call: TRBJ2-1; d_call: .; clone_size: .; v_call: TRBV11-3; cdr3_nt: TGTGCCAGCAGCTCGGGGACTCAACGATCCTACAATGAGCAGTTCTTC; cdr3_aa: CASSSGTQRSYNEQFF
cdr3_length: 14; j_call: TRBJ1-1; d_call: .; clone_size: .; v_call: TRBV7-9; cdr3_nt: TGTGCCAGCAGCTCTCGAGGTGGGAACACTGAAGCTTTCTTT; cdr3_aa: CASSSRGGNTEAFF
cdr3_length: 16; j_call: TRBJ2-1; d_call: TRBD2; clone_size: .; v_call: TRBV6-2/TRBV6-3; cdr3_nt: TGTGCCAGCAGTTACCACTGCGGGGGGGGGCCGGATGAGCAGTTCTTC; cdr3_aa: CASSYHCGGGPDEQFF
cdr3_length: 11; j_call: TRBJ1-1; d_call: .; clone_size: .; v_call: TRBV10-1; cdr3_nt: TGCGCCAGCAGTGAGTCGGCCCTGGCTTTCTTT; cdr3_aa: CASSESALAFF
cdr3_length: 15; j_call: TRBJ2-1; d_call: TRBD1; clone_size: .; v_call: TRBV7-2; cdr3_nt: TGTGCCAGCAGCCGGGGACAGGGGACCTACAATGAGCAGTTCTTC; cdr3_aa: CASSRGQGTYNEQFF
cdr3_length: 14; j_call: TRBJ1-1; d_call: .; clone_size: .; v_call: TRBV7-9; cdr3_nt: TGTGCCAGCAGCTCACTACAGGGTTTCACTGAAGCTTTCTTT; cdr3_aa: CASSSLQGFTEAFF
cdr3_length: 12; j_call: TRBJ2-1; d_call: .; clone_size: few; v_call: TRBV7-2; cdr3_nt: TGTGCCAGCAGCTCGGGACTCAATGAGCAGTTCTTC; cdr3_aa: CASSSGLNEQFF
cdr3_length: 15; j_call: TRBJ2-7; d_call: TRBD2; clone_size: .; v_call: TRBV6-2/TRBV6-3; cdr3_nt: TGTGCCAGCAGTTACTTAGGACTAGCGGTATCCGAGCAGTACTTC; cdr3_aa: CASSYLGLAVSEQYF
cdr3_length: 18; j_call: TRBJ1-5; d_call: TRBD1; clone_size: .; v_call: TRBV15; cdr3_nt: TGTGCCACCAGCAGAGATCGAGACAGGGTGAAGAGCAATCAGCCCCAGCATTTT; cdr3_aa: CATSRDRDRVKSNQPQHF
cdr3_length: 14; j_call: TRBJ2-5; d_call: .; clone_size: .; v_call: TRBV11-2; cdr3_nt: TGTGCCAGCAGCACCAACTACAGGGTTGAGACCCAGTACTTC; cdr3_aa: CASSTNYRVETQYF
cdr3_length: 17; j_call: TRBJ2-1; d_call: TRBD2; clone_size: .; v_call: TRBV24-1; cdr3_nt: TGTGCCACCAGTGATACCCGTAGCGGGAGGGCCGTCTATGAGCAGTTCTTC; cdr3_aa: CATSDTRSGRAVYEQFF
cdr3_length: 16; j_call: TRBJ2-7; d_call: TRBD1; clone_size: few; v_call: TRBV7-9; cdr3_nt: TGTGCCAGCAGCTTAGACGACAGGGCCTTAAGGGACGAGCAGTACTTC; cdr3_aa: CASSLDDRALRDEQYF
cdr3_length: 14; j_call: TRBJ1-5; d_call: .; clone_size: .; v_call: TRBV19; cdr3_nt: TGTGCCAGTCATAAGAGTAATAGCAATCAGCCCCAGCATTTT; cdr3_aa: CASHKSNSNQPQHF
cdr3_length: 13; j_call: TRBJ1-1; d_call: .; clone_size: .; v_call: TRBV20-1; cdr3_nt: TGCAGTGCTAGTGGAGGGCCTGACACTGAAGCTTTCTTT; cdr3_aa: CSASGGPDTEAFF
cdr3_length: 16; j_call: TRBJ2-5; d_call: TRBD2; clone_size: .; v_call: TRBV10-3; cdr3_nt: TGTGCCATCAGACAGACTAGCGGGGGAGGTTTGGAGACCCAGTACTTC; cdr3_aa: CAIRQTSGGGLETQYF
cdr3_length: 12; j_call: TRBJ2-3; d_call: .; clone_size: .; v_call: TRBV20-1; cdr3_nt: TGCAGTGCTAGTCGGGTCACAGATACGCAGTATTTT; cdr3_aa: CSASRVTDTQYF
cdr3_length: 15; j_call: TRBJ1-6; d_call: .; clone_size: few; v_call: TRBV4-1; cdr3_nt: TGCGCCAGCAGCCAAGATCTCAGGGGTAGGGTTCCCCTCCACTTT; cdr3_aa: CASSQDLRGRVPLHF
cdr3_length: 15; j_call: TRBJ2-1; d_call: TRBD1; clone_size: .; v_call: TRBV6-2/TRBV6-3; cdr3_nt: TGTGCCAGCAGTTATACGGACAGGGCCTACAATGAGCAGTTCTTC; cdr3_aa: CASSYTDRAYNEQFF
cdr3_length: 22; j_call: TRBJ2-5; d_call: TRBD2; clone_size: many; v_call: TRBV27; cdr3_nt: TGTGCCAGCAGTTATAGAGGTCGAACGGGACTAGCGGGAGGTCAGGCTGGGGAGACCCAGTACTTC; cdr3_aa: CASSYRGRTGLAGGQAGETQYF
cdr3_length: 16; j_call: TRBJ1-3; d_call: .; clone_size: .; v_call: TRBV3-1/TRBV3-2; cdr3_nt: TGTGCCAGCAGCCAAGCTGACAGGCTCTCTGGAAACACCATATATTTT; cdr3_aa: CASSQADRLSGNTIYF
cdr3_length: 14; j_call: TRBJ2-2; d_call: .; clone_size: few; v_call: TRBV6-1; cdr3_nt: TGTGCCAGCAGCGAAGGTACAGGTAGCGGGGAGCTGTTTTTT; cdr3_aa: CASSEGTGSGELFF
cdr3_length: 18; j_call: TRBJ2-3; d_call: TRBD1; clone_size: .; v_call: TRBV28; cdr3_nt: TGTGCCAGCAGTTTGGGCGTGGGAACAGGGGTGGGCACAGATACGCAGTATTTT; cdr3_aa: CASSLGVGTGVGTDTQYF
cdr3_length: 13; j_call: TRBJ1-2; d_call: .; clone_size: once; v_call: TRBV19; cdr3_nt: TGTGCCAGTACCCCGCGAGGAAACTATGGCTACACCTTC; cdr3_aa: CASTPRGNYGYTF